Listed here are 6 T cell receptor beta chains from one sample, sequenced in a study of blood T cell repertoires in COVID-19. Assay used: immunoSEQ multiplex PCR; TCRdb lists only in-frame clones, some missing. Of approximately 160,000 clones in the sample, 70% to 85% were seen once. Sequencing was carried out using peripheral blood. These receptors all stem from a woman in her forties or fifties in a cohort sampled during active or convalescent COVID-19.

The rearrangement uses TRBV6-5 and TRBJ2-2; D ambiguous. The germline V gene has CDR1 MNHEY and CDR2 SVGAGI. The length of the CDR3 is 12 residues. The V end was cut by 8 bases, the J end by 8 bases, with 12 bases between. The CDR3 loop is CASFPFRGELFF. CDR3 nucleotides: TGTGCCAGCTTTCCCTTTCGTGGGGAGCTGTTTTTT.

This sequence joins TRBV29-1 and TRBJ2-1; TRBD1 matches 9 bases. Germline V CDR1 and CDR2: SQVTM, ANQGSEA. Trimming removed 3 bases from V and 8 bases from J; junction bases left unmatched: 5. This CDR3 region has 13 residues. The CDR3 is CSVEGQGGYEQFF. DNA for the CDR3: TGCAGCGTTGAGGGACAGGGAGGGTATGAGCAGTTCTTC.

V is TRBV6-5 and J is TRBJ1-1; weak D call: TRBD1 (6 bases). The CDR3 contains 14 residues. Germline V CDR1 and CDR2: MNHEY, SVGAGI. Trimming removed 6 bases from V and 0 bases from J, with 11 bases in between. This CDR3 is CASRVQGLNTEAFF. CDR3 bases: TGTGCCAGCAGGGTACAGGGATTGAACACTGAAGCTTTCTTT.

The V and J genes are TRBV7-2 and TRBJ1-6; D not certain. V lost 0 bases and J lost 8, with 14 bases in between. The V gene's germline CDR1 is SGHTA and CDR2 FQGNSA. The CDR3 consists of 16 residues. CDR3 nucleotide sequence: TGTGCCAGCAGCTTAGCTCACCCAGTCCTAGATTCACCCCTCCACTTT. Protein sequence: CASSLAHPVLDSPLHF.

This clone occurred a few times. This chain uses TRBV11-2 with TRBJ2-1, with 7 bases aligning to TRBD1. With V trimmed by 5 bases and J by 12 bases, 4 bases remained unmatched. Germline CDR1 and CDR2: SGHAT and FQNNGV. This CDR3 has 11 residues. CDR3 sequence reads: CASSPRQGQFF. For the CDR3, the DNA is TGTGCCAGCAGCCCGCGACAGGGGCAGTTCTTC.

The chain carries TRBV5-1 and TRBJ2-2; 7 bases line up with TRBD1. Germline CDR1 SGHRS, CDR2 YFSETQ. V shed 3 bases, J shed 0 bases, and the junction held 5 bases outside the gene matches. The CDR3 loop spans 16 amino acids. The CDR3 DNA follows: TGCGCCAGCAGCTCGCGGACAGGAGCGAACACCGGGGAGCTGTTTTTT. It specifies CASSSRTGANTGELFF.